The next 14 T cell receptor beta chains were all read from a single sample in a study of CD8 T cells in Susac syndrome. RNA totalling roughly 0.45 to 1 ug underwent reverse transcription with random hexamers. TCRdb itself ran the immunoSEQ multiplex PCR reads through MiXCR, one entry per CDR3 protein. The sample records more than 150,000 distinct CDR3 sequences, about 95% being singletons. The sequenced sample consisted of CD4+ T cells from PBMCs. The receptor source for this set is a human donor with Susac syndrome.

The V and J genes are TRBV19 and TRBJ1-1; possible D gene TRBD1, 5 bases. This CDR3 is 13 amino acids long. V dropped 8 bases and J dropped 4 bases, with 14 bases sitting between them. Germline values: CDR1 LNHDA, CDR2 SQIVND (reference sequence). Here the CDR3 DNA reads TGTGCCAGTGGGGGGAGTTGGGGCACTGAAGCTTTCTTT. Protein: CASGGSWGTEAFF.

CDR3 region: CASSVGPDPYEQYF. CDR3 nucleotide sequence: TGTGCCAGCAGCGTAGGTCCCGACCCCTACGAGCAGTACTTC. This sequence joins TRBV9 and TRBJ2-7; unclear D gene. V shed 0 bases and J shed 2 bases, with 9 bases lying between them. This CDR3 region has 14 residues. Germline V gene lookup returns CDR1 SGDLS and CDR2 YYNGEE.

V and J are TRBV6-5 and TRBJ1-2; TRBD1 matches at 10 bases. Germline lookup yields CDR1 MNHEY and CDR2 SVGAGI. The CDR3 runs 15 residues. The ends lost 2 bases at V and 4 bases at J; junction bases unmatched: 4. The CDR3 bases are TGTGCCAGCAGTTACAGGACAGGGGGGGCCTATGGCTACACCTTC. Its translation: CASSYRTGGAYGYTF.

J is TRBJ2-3 and V is TRBV20-1; D is undetermined. Germline loops: CDR1 DFQATT, CDR2 SNEGSKA (reference sequence). CDR3 length: 15 residues. Trimming removed 5 bases from V and 1 base from J, with 16 bases in between. CDR3 loop: CSALLRKKGTDTQYF. CDR3 DNA: TGCAGTGCTTTACTTAGGAAGAAGGGCACAGATACGCAGTATTTT.

This clonotype was counted once. This chain joins TRBV3-1 and TRBJ2-2; D is ambiguous. Germline assignment: CDR1 LGHDT and CDR2 YNNKEL (reference sequence). The CDR3 covers 15 residues. V dropped 0 bases and J dropped 5 bases, with 10 bases sitting between them. CDR3 protein: CASSQEGSVTGELFF. CDR3 in DNA: TGTGCCAGCAGCCAAGAAGGTTCGGTAACCGGGGAGCTGTTTTTT.

This sequence joins TRBV20-1 and TRBJ2-5, with D unclear. The CDR3 runs 11 residues. Germline-derived CDR1 and CDR2 are DFQATT and SNEGSKA (reference sequence). V was trimmed by 3 bases and J by 5 bases, leaving 7 bases between them. CDR3 residues: CSASSSETQYF. CDR3 bases: TGCAGTGCTAGCTCCTCGGAGACCCAGTACTTC.

The V gene is TRBV29-1, the J gene TRBJ2-3; 12 nucleotides line up with TRBD2. CDR1 SQVTM and CDR2 ANQGSEA come from the germline V gene. V dropped 3 bases and J dropped 3; count of bases not matched to a gene: 4. The CDR3 is made up of 15 amino acids. The CDR3 spells CSVETSGGATDTQYF. In DNA form, the CDR3 reads TGCAGCGTTGAGACTAGCGGGGGAGCAACAGATACGCAGTATTTT.

The rearrangement uses TRBV4-2 and TRBJ2-7, with D maybe TRBD1 (5 bases). This CDR3 is 13 amino acids long. V lost 0 bases and J lost 3, with 6 bases in between. Germline loops: CDR1 LGHNA, CDR2 YNFKEQ. The CDR3 region has the DNA TGTGCCAGCAGCCAAGATCAGGGCTACGAGCAGTACTTC. It is translated as CASSQDQGYEQYF.

The chain joins TRBV24-1 to TRBJ1-2; D may be TRBD1 (5 bases). Trimming removed 6 bases at V and 8 bases at J, with 15 bases between. The CDR3 consists of 13 residues. Germline V gene data show CDR1 as KGHDR and CDR2 as SFDVKD. The CDR3 coding sequence is TGTGCCACCAGTCCTGACAGCCACAGCGGCTACACCTTC. It is translated as CATSPDSHSGYTF.

The rearrangement links TRBV5-6 to TRBJ2-7; either TRBD1 or TRBD2 may supply D (6 bases each). There are 13 residues in the CDR3. Looked up from germline, CDR1 is SGHDT and CDR2 is YYEEEE. V lost 2 bases, J lost 3 bases, and 9 bases lay in between. The CDR3 sequence is CASSFRGRYEQYF. The CDR3 DNA sequence: TGTGCCAGCAGCTTTCGGGGGCGCTACGAGCAGTACTTC.

This rearrangement joins TRBV7-9 to TRBJ2-2; D is unresolved. V lost 1 base, J lost 0 bases, and 12 bases lay in between. The germline CDR1 and CDR2 sequences are SEHNR and FQNEAQ (reference sequence). The CDR3 length is 17 residues. CDR3 DNA sequence: TGTGCCAGCAGCTTAGATCACGGGTCTTCGAACACCGGGGAGCTGTTTTTT. As protein: CASSLDHGSSNTGELFF.

CDR3 sequence reads: CSAREGRGRNNEQFF. The CDR3, as DNA: TGCAGTGCTAGAGAAGGAAGGGGCCGGAACAATGAGCAGTTCTTC. The rearrangement links TRBV20-1 to TRBJ2-1; tentatively, D is TRBD1 (5 bases). The CDR3 is made up of 15 amino acids. Trimming pared 0 bases from V and 5 bases from J, leaving 14 bases between. Looked up from germline, CDR1 is DFQATT and CDR2 is SNEGSKA (reference sequence).

The chain employs TRBV29-1 and TRBJ2-3, with D perhaps TRBD1 (6 bases). The CDR3 is 15 amino acids. The germline gives CDR1 SQVTM, CDR2 ANQGSEA. V was pared by 6 bases and J by 0 bases, with 16 bases between. CDR3 amino acids: CSVGGPGASTDTQYF. Written as DNA, the CDR3 is TGCAGCGTAGGTGGCCCAGGGGCTAGCACAGATACGCAGTATTTT.

This chain uses TRBV4-3 with TRBJ2-3; the match to TRBD2 covers 8 bases. The V segment lost 3 bases and the J segment 3 bases; nucleotides outside the gene matches: 2. CDR3 length equals 14 residues. Germline loops: CDR1 LGHNA, CDR2 YSLEER. The CDR3 nucleotides are TGCGCCAGCAGCCAGACTAGCGAAACAGATACGCAGTATTTT. This sequence encodes CASSQTSETDTQYF.